These 31 T cell receptor beta chains share one sample of origin, sequenced in a study of T cells in Graves' hyperthyroidism and ophthalmopathy. Researchers took RNA transcripts and amplified the TCR beta CDR3 regions from them. Carried out on the TCR CDR3, a first-round RT-PCR used the HTBI primer set. Using its own MiXCR run on the multiplex PCR reads, TCRdb lists one record per CDR3 protein. The sample has under 400,000 distinct CDR3 sequences, about 12% seen once; the top ten hold 9.2%. Sequenced material: blood. The source of these receptors is a woman between 18 and 29 years old with Graves' hyperthyroidism.

This clonotype has at least ten counts. The chain has TRBV12-3 or TRBV12-4 and TRBJ2-2, with 7 bases that match TRBD1. Germline trimming cut 7 bases from V and 5 bases from J; bases unmatched to any gene: 10. This CDR3 contains 15 residues. The CDR3 coding sequence is TGTGCCAGCATAGACAGGGCTACAGGGACCGGGGAGCTGTTTTTT. Protein sequence: CASIDRATGTGELFF.

This clonotype showed up many times. The chain joins TRBV5-8 to TRBJ1-5, with 9 bases aligning to TRBD1. After removal of 3 bases from V and 5 bases from J, the junction contained 6 bases not matched to a gene. CDR1 SGHTS and CDR2 YDEGEE come from the germline V gene. The CDR3 runs 15 residues. The CDR3, as DNA: TGTGCCAGCAGCTCCGGACAGGGGTGGGATCAGCCCCAGCATTTT. As protein: CASSSGQGWDQPQHF.

The sample holds many counts of this clonotype. The V gene is TRBV28, the J gene TRBJ1-5; D remains unclear. Trimming took 3 bases from V and 7 from J, leaving 4 bases between them. Germline CDR1 and CDR2: MDHEN and SYDVKM. There are 11 residues in the CDR3. CDR3: CASSFRQPQHF. The CDR3 nucleotides read TGTGCCAGCAGTTTTAGGCAGCCCCAGCATTTT.

The table lists this clonotype with many counts. The rearrangement uses TRBV7-2 and TRBJ1-2, with 12 bases lining up with TRBD1. Germline loops: CDR1 SGHTA, CDR2 FQGNSA. V shed 5 bases, J shed 3 bases, and the junction held 4 bases outside the gene matches. The CDR3 extends over 15 amino acids. The CDR3 protein is CASSPGQGADYGYTF. DNA for the CDR3: TGTGCCAGCAGCCCGGGACAGGGGGCAGACTATGGCTACACCTTC.

This chain uses TRBV28 with TRBJ1-5; 8 bases are a match to TRBD1. Losses at the gene ends were 5 bases for V and 7 bases for J; bases not matched to a gene: 7. Germline V gene lookup returns CDR1 MDHEN and CDR2 SYDVKM. The CDR3 length is 14 residues. The CDR3 DNA sequence: TGTGCCAGCAGTGGGGGACAGGCGGGACAGCCCCAGCATTTT. It translates to CASSGGQAGQPQHF.

The rearrangement links TRBV12-3 or TRBV12-4 to TRBJ2-1; D gene uncertain. Trimming removed 6 bases from V and 6 bases from J, with 12 bases in between. The CDR3 totals 13 residues. The CDR3 region has the DNA TGTGCCAGCAGAGAAAGGGTCCCCAATGAGCAGTTCTTC. It is translated as CASRERVPNEQFF.

This clonotype was counted ten times or more. This chain uses TRBV13 with TRBJ1-4; 9 bases agree with TRBD1. This CDR3 is built from 17 residues. CDR1 and CDR2 from the germline V gene are PRHDT and FYEKMQ (reference sequence). V trimming: 4 bases; J trimming: 8 bases; junction bases outside the gene matches: 14. CDR3 protein: CASSSQSGQGGGEKLFF. The CDR3 DNA sequence: TGTGCCAGCAGCTCGCAGTCGGGACAGGGAGGAGGGGAAAAACTGTTTTTT.

In regard to this clonotype: One junction end does not reproduce the germline sequence, and a read error may be involved. The J gene is TRBJ1-3, the V gene TRBV6-1; D is undetermined. Germline CDR1 MNHNS, CDR2 SASEGT. The CDR3 contains 15 residues. The CDR3: CASFASEASGNTIYF. CDR3 DNA: TGTGCCAGCTTTGCCAGCGAGGCTTCAGGAAATACCATATATTTT.

Many counts were recorded for this clonotype. The chain has TRBV15 and TRBJ2-5; 14 bases line up with TRBD2. The trim removed 4 bases at V and 5 bases at J, leaving 3 bases unmatched. From germline, CDR1 is LNHNV and CDR2 YYDKDF (reference sequence). This CDR3 has 15 amino acids. CDR3 in DNA: TGTGCCACCAGCACGACTAGCGGGAGGGGCGAGACCCAGTACTTC. As protein: CATSTTSGRGETQYF.

This clonotype showed up many times. The rearrangement joins TRBV10-3 to TRBJ2-3, with 7 positions matching TRBD2. Germline CDR1 is ENHRY and CDR2 is SYGVKD. The J segment lost 0 bases and the V segment lost 11 bases, leaving 11 bases of the junction unmatched. The CDR3 is 15 residues long. The CDR3 DNA reads TGTGCCTCCCTAGCGAATAGCGGGAGCACAGATACGCAGTATTTT. This translates into CASLANSGSTDTQYF.

Many counts were recorded for this clonotype. The J gene is TRBJ2-7, the V gene TRBV7-6; D may be TRBD1 (6 bases). V was pared by 3 bases and J by 5 bases, with 8 bases between. From germline, CDR1 is SGHVS and CDR2 FNYEAQ. The CDR3 runs to 12 residues. The chain's CDR3 is CASSLAGDEQYF. CDR3 DNA: TGTGCCAGCAGCTTGGCAGGGGACGAGCAGTACTTC.

In the case of this clonotype: This may be a read error: a much more frequent sequence differs by one nucleotide. CDR3 nucleotides: TGTGCCAGCGGACGAACCACCTACGGGCAGTACTTC. Translating it yields CASGRTTYGQYF. The V gene is TRBV2, the J gene TRBJ2-7; D is ambiguous. CDR3 length: 12 amino acids. The V gene's germline CDR1 is SNHLY and CDR2 FYNNEI.

This clonotype was recorded once. This sequence joins TRBV19 and TRBJ2-7; 10 bases agree with TRBD2. Germline V gene data show CDR1 as LNHDA and CDR2 as SQIVND (reference sequence). The length of the CDR3 is 14 residues. J gave up 7 bases and V 5 bases, and 8 bases lay outside the gene matches. CDR3 region: CASSSGTSAHEQYF. CDR3 bases: TGTGCCAGTAGTTCCGGGACTAGCGCCCATGAGCAGTACTTC.

This clonotype was detected many times. CDR3 loop: CASSPQGQGGYTF. The CDR3, as DNA: TGTGCCAGCAGTCCCCAGGGGCAAGGTGGCTACACCTTC. The chain combines TRBV27 with TRBJ1-2, with D possibly being TRBD1 (6 bases). CDR1 and CDR2 (germline): MNHEY, SMNVEV (reference sequence). The CDR3 runs 13 residues. Trimming left V 5 bases short and J 7 bases short, with 14 bases between.

The genes are TRBV7-2 and TRBJ2-1; the match to TRBD2 covers 7 bases. V dropped 1 base and J dropped 2; count of bases not matched to a gene: 8. CDR1 is SGHTA and CDR2 is FQGNSA in the germline V gene. There are 17 residues in the CDR3. CDR3 loop: CASSLVSSGVTYNEQFF. The CDR3 nucleotides read TGTGCCAGCAGCTTAGTGTCCAGCGGGGTTACCTACAATGAGCAGTTCTTC.

At least ten counts were recorded for this clonotype. This chain joins TRBV12-3 or TRBV12-4 and TRBJ2-7, with 9 positions matching TRBD1. The junction had 3 bases not matched to a gene; V was cut back by 6 bases and J by 0 bases. The CDR3 is 14 amino acids. CDR3 region: CASRWTGDSYEQYF. As DNA, the CDR3 is TGTGCCAGCAGGTGGACAGGGGACTCCTACGAGCAGTACTTC.

The CDR3 region has the DNA TGCAGTGCTAGTCGGGGTCCGGATTCACCCCTCCACTTT. The encoded protein is CSASRGPDSPLHF. The rearrangement joins TRBV20-1 to TRBJ1-6, with D uncertain. The CDR3 extends over 13 amino acids. Germline V CDR1 and CDR2: DFQATT, SNEGSKA (reference sequence). V lost 3 bases, J lost 8 bases, and 11 bases lay in between.

This clonotype was found many times. This chain joins TRBV3-1 and TRBJ2-5; no firm D call. Germline V lookup: CDR1 LGHDT, CDR2 YNNKEL (reference sequence). Trimming removed 4 bases from V and 5 bases from J, with 5 bases in between. This CDR3 contains 11 residues. CDR3 in amino acids: CASSLHETQYF. CDR3 bases: TGTGCCAGCAGCCTCCACGAGACCCAGTACTTC.

To note about this clonotype: It is likely a read error, because the conserved phenylalanine at the end of the CDR3 is missing. The chain combines TRBV28 with TRBJ2-7, with D unresolved. V was clipped by 6 bases and J by 1 base, with 13 bases between them. The length of the CDR3 is 14 residues. Germline V gene data show CDR1 as MDHEN and CDR2 as SYDVKM. CDR3 residues: CASSPQGGSYEQYL. CDR3 coding DNA: TGTGCCAGCAGCCCTCAAGGCGGATCCTACGAGCAGTACCTC.

This chain joins TRBV5-6 and TRBJ1-6; the D gene is possibly TRBD1 (6 bases). CDR1 SGHDT and CDR2 YYEEEE come from the germline V gene. V lost 1 base to trimming and J lost 6 bases, with 11 bases between them. The CDR3 totals 15 residues. The DNA for the CDR3 is TGTGCCAGCAGCTTGTGGGGGCTGGGTAATTCACCCCTCCACTTT. Protein: CASSLWGLGNSPLHF. The entire variable domain, with the rest obtained from reference TRBV5-6 and TRBJ1-6, is as follows: DAGVTQSPTHLIKTRGQQVTLRCSPKSGHDTVSWYQQALGQGPQFIFQYYEEEERQRGNFPDRFSGHQFPNYSSELNVNALLLGDSALYLCASSLWGLGNSPLHFGNGTRLTVT.

This clonotype appeared many times. The chain uses TRBV7-8 and TRBJ2-5; 13 nucleotides agree with TRBD2. The CDR3 runs 15 residues. The trim removed 5 bases at V and 5 bases at J, leaving 5 bases unmatched. The V gene's germline CDR1 is SGHVS and CDR2 FQNEAQ. Here the CDR3 DNA reads TGTGCCAGCAGCCCGACTAGCGGGGGGCGGGAGACCCAGTACTTC. It yields the protein CASSPTSGGRETQYF. The full variable domain, in which reference TRBV7-8 and TRBJ2-5 provide the parts outside the CDR3, is GAGVSQSPRYKVAKRGQDVALRCDPISGHVSLFWYQQALGQGPEFLTYFQNEAQLDKSGLPSDRFFAERPEGSVSTLKIQRTQQEDSAVYLCASSPTSGGRETQYFGPGTRLLVL.

This clonotype was found a few times. The junction does not match germline at one end; this may be a read error. The rearrangement joins TRBV5-6 to TRBJ1-2, with D unresolved. Germline CDR1 and CDR2: SGHDT and YYEEEE. The CDR3 is 11 residues long. The CDR3 region has the DNA TGTGCCAGCAGCTTGGGGTATGGCCACACCTTC. It translates to CASSLGYGHTF.

Notes on this clonotype: Just one base apart from a much larger clone, this may be a read error. This chain joins TRBV12-3 or TRBV12-4 and TRBJ1-4; 10 bases are a match to TRBD1. The CDR3 consists of 14 residues. J was trimmed by 7 bases and V by 7 bases; bases with no gene match: 6. CDR3 protein: CASTPGTGAEKLFF. CDR3 in DNA: TGTGCCAGCACCCCCGGGACAGGGGCTGAAAAACTGTTTTTT.

This clonotype showed up just a few times. This chain connects TRBV5-1 to TRBJ2-1, with a weak D call TRBD2 (6 bases). The germline V and J ends were trimmed by 0 bases and 6 bases, with 13 bases remaining between them. There are 15 residues in the CDR3. Germline V CDR1 and CDR2: SGHRS, YFSETQ. The CDR3 DNA is TGCGCCAGCAGCTTGGAAGGTAGGGGAGGCAATGAGCAGTTCTTC. Its protein is CASSLEGRGGNEQFF.

The rearrangement uses TRBV5-1 and TRBJ2-7; 9 nucleotides match TRBD2. CDR1 and CDR2 (germline): SGHRS, YFSETQ. This CDR3 has 18 residues. J lost 8 bases, V lost 5 bases, and 23 bases had no gene match. The CDR3 is CASRTRGRGREGPGQQYF. The CDR3 DNA sequence: TGCGCCAGCAGGACCAGGGGCCGGGGGCGGGAGGGCCCCGGGCAGCAGTACTTC.

This clonotype was recorded at least ten times. This chain uses TRBV5-1 with TRBJ1-1; 8 bases are a match to TRBD1. Germline CDR1 SGHRS, CDR2 YFSETQ. The ends lost 3 bases at V and 4 bases at J; junction bases unmatched: 8. This CDR3 has 15 residues. The CDR3 sequence: CASSSQGAAGTEAFF. The CDR3 coding sequence is TGCGCCAGCAGCTCGCAGGGGGCGGCGGGCACTGAAGCTTTCTTT.

A word on this clonotype: At one end the junction does not follow the germline gene, possibly because of a read error. The J gene is TRBJ2-3, the V gene TRBV6-2 or TRBV6-3; perhaps TRBD2 as D (6 bases). CDR3 length equals 16 residues. Germline CDR1 MNHEY, CDR2 SVGEGT. The CDR3 DNA reads TGTGCCGGCAGTTACTCGTCTAGCGACCTCACAGATACGCAGTATTTT. Translated, it gives CAGSYSSSDLTDTQYF.

Note on this clonotype: A much larger clone is a single base away; this may be a read error. The V and J genes are TRBV6-5 and TRBJ1-5, with D uncertain. There are 15 residues in the CDR3. Germline-derived CDR1 and CDR2 are MNHEY and SVGAGI. The CDR3 protein is CAGSYYGVGNQPQHF. The CDR3 bases are TGTGCCGGCAGTTACTATGGGGTGGGCAATCAGCCCCAGCATTTT.

This clonotype was recorded at least ten times. The V gene is TRBV7-9, the J gene TRBJ2-7; TRBD1 matches 7 bases. The CDR3 loop spans 19 amino acids. Germline CDR1 is SEHNR and CDR2 is FQNEAQ (reference sequence). V shed 5 bases, J shed 0 bases, and the junction held 19 bases outside the gene matches. The CDR3 reads CASSPSYRAPWDSSYEQYF. CDR3 nucleotides: TGTGCCAGCAGCCCATCCTACAGGGCCCCTTGGGACAGCTCCTACGAGCAGTACTTC.

On this clonotype itself: A read error may be the cause here, since a much bigger clone is one base away. The chain employs TRBV12-3 or TRBV12-4 and TRBJ2-1; the D gene is possibly TRBD2 (6 bases). The CDR3 contains 16 residues. Trimming pared 6 bases from V and 4 bases from J, leaving 19 bases between. The CDR3 DNA reads TGTGCCAGCAGCCACTCCACCCGGGGGTCGTACAATGAGCAGTTCTTC. Its translation: CASSHSTRGSYNEQFF.

In its sample, this clonotype was seen a few times. A single base separates this from a much larger clone, so it may be a read error. A read error is likely, as this CDR3 ends without the conserved phenylalanine or tryptophan. The chain uses TRBV7-2 and TRBJ1-4, with a tentative D call TRBD1 (6 bases). The germline V gene has CDR1 SGHTA and CDR2 FQGNSA. CDR3 length equals 17 residues. V shed 5 bases and J shed 5 bases, with 21 bases lying between them. The CDR3 reads CASSQMTGGGSNEKLFL. CDR3 DNA: TGTGCCAGCAGCCAAATGACAGGAGGCGGTTCGAATGAAAAACTGTTTCTT.